The following is a T cell receptor (beta chain) sequence with its context. Here immunoSEQ multiplex PCR was the method, and the copy in TCRdb shows in-frame clones only, minus some. The sample comprises about 43,000 clones, about 95% of which are singletons, and about 1.6% rests with the top ten. This entry belongs to a study of preoperative IRX-2 immunotherapy in early breast cancer. Sample treatment: preoperative locoregional IRX-2 cytokine immunotherapy. The germline CDR1 and CDR2 sequences are SEHNR and FQNEAQ (reference sequence). The CDR3 loop spans 14 amino acids. The V and J ends lost 6 bases and 1 base respectively, with 12 bases between them.

The rearrangement joins TRBV7-9 to TRBJ1-1; the D is unclear. The TCR comes from a human donor with breast cancer. This material consisted of tumor tissue, taken after IRX-2 immunotherapy. The CDR3 coding sequence is TGTGCCAGCAGACTCGGACGGGGGAACACTGAAGCTTTCTTT. This encodes CASRLGRGNTEAFF.